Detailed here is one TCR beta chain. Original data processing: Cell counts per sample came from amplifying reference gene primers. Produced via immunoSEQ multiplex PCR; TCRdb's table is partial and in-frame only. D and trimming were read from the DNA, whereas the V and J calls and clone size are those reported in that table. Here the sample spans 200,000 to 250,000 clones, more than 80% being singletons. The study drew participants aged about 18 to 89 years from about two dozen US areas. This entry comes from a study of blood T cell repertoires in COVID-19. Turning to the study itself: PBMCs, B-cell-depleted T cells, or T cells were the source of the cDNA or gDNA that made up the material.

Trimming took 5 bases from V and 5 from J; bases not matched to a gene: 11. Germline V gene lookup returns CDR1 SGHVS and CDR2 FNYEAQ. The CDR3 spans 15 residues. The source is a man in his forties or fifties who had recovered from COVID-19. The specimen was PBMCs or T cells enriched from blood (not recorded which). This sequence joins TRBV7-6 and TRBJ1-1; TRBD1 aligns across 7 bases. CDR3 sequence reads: CASSLFQGVRTEAFF. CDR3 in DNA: TGTGCCAGCAGCCTCTTCCAGGGGGTACGGACTGAAGCTTTCTTT.